This T cell receptor beta chain was identified during a study of cytomegalovirus exposure and HLA in healthy donors. Broader study findings: Reports described diagnosis of cytomegalovirus status by the classifier as highly specific and sensitive. Most subjects had HLA-A and HLA-B alleles reportedly predicted accurately by TCR beta sequences.

The table lists this clone with a few counts. Its specificity is unknown. The length of the CDR3 is 15 residues. The germline V gene has CDR1 SQVTM and CDR2 ANQGSEA. Trimming cost V 5 bases and J 3 bases; bases outside gene matches: 9. With 60 Vbeta and 13 Jbeta primers, the PCR was carried out. The table came from immunoSEQ multiplex PCR; TCRdb's copy has only in-frame clones and leaves some out. The profile shows 90,000 to 120,000 clones, roughly 82% of them singletons. This receptor was obtained from a man aged 30 to 39 in good health and CMV-seropositive. The genes are TRBV29-1 and TRBJ2-1; 8 bases agree with TRBD2. The source material was PBMCs. CDR3 sequence reads: CSVSVGTRGYNEQFF. CDR3 in DNA: TGCAGCGTTTCCGTCGGGACTAGAGGCTACAATGAGCAGTTCTTC.